This TCR beta chain derives from a study of regulatory T cells in long-lasting Graves disease. The CDR3 is 15 amino acids. Deletions cut 0 bases from V and 8 bases from J, with 16 bases between. CDR1 is GTSNPN, CDR2 SVGIG, per germline (reference sequence). Time point given: newly diagnosed GD, antithyroid drugs for less than 3 months. After RNA was extracted from PBMCs, the TCR library was made from it. TCR beta libraries were built with iRepertoire HTBI primers and Arm-PCR of CDR3 regions. TCRdb re-called the multiplex PCR reads through MiXCR, storing one row per CDR3 protein. The sample holds roughly 500,000 distinct CDR3 sequences; 12% to 15% are singletons and the top ten take under 20%. These data also featured in a second study, about T cells in Graves' hyperthyroidism and ophthalmopathy.

The sample was peripheral blood mononuclear cells (PBMCs), taken at new diagnosis, from a patient treated with antithyroid drugs. The TCR was taken from a woman in her 50s with Graves disease. The chain recombines TRBV30 with TRBJ1-4; no clear D. CDR3 amino acids: CAWSVGSSLKEKLFF. The CDR3 region has the DNA TGTGCCTGGAGTGTCGGTAGTAGTCTAAAAGAAAAACTGTTTTTT.